This is a list of T cell receptor beta chains from one sample in a study of T cells in Graves' hyperthyroidism and ophthalmopathy. TCRdb independently ran MiXCR on the multiplex PCR reads; one entry per CDR3 protein. The sample shows approximately 360,000 distinct CDR3 sequences, 20% to 25% of them seen only once. Sequenced material: blood. These receptors came from a man in his fifties or sixties with Graves' hyperthyroidism. The CDR3 runs from the conserved cysteine through the conserved F or W. The D gene is left open where the match is weak. Some rows mark clone size as missing; the rest say once, few, many or name a class of expanded clone.

j_call clone_size d_call v_call cdr3_nt cdr3_aa
TRBJ2-7 many - TRBV11-2 TGTGCCAGCAGCTTAGAGAGGGCAGGCTACGAGCAGTACTTC CASSLERAGYEQYF
TRBJ1-2 few - TRBV12-3/TRBV12-4 TGTGCCAGCAGCCCGGGACGAGTCGACTATGGCTACACCTTC CASSPGRVDYGYTF
TRBJ2-3 - TRBD2 TRBV24-1 TGTGCCACCAGTGACCCTGGACTAGCAAAAGATACGCAGTATTTT CATSDPGLAKDTQYF
TRBJ2-5 - TRBD2 TRBV18 TGTGCCAGCTCGCATACTAGCGAGGAAGAGACCCAGTACTTC CASSHTSEEETQYF
TRBJ2-2 - TRBD1 TRBV7-3 TGTGCCAGCAGCTTACCGGGACAGGGGTTCGGCACCGGGGAGCTGTTTTTT CASSLPGQGFGTGELFF
TRBJ1-1 many - TRBV11-1 TGTGCCAGCAGCTTCAACCAGGGCGACACTGAAGCTTTCTTT CASSFNQGDTEAFF
TRBJ2-1 few - TRBV3-1 TGTGCCAGCAGCGGAGGGACTGCCTCCTACAATGAGCAGTTCTTC CASSGGTASYNEQFF
TRBJ1-1 - - TRBV6-2/TRBV6-3 TGTGCCAGCAGGTTCCCGGGGACGGTGAACACTGAAGCTTTCTTT CASRFPGTVNTEAFF
TRBJ2-3 - - TRBV5-6 TGTGCCAGCAGCTTGGGTCAAAGGAATACGCAGTATTTT CASSLGQRNTQYF
TRBJ2-2 - TRBD1 TRBV6-9 TGTGCCAGCAGTTTTAACAGGGGTCACGCCGGGGAGCTGTTTTTT CASSFNRGHAGELFF
TRBJ2-3 - TRBD1 TRBV9 TGTGCCAGCAGCGTATATGGGACAGGTTTCACAGATACGCAGTATTTT CASSVYGTGFTDTQYF
TRBJ2-7 many TRBD1 TRBV27 TGTGCCAGCAGTAGGACAGGGCCGCCCTACGAGCAGTACTTC CASSRTGPPYEQYF
TRBJ2-3 few - TRBV30 TGTGCCTGGAGACATCAAGGATTAGATACGCAGTATTTT CAWRHQGLDTQYF
TRBJ2-5 many TRBD1 TRBV18 TGTGCCAGCTCGCAAAACAGGGGTGAGGAGACCCAGTACTTC CASSQNRGEETQYF
TRBJ1-5 - - TRBV19 TGTGCCAGTAGTCAGGGAAAGAATCAGCCCCAGCATTTT CASSQGKNQPQHF
TRBJ2-5 few TRBD2 TRBV29-1 TGCAGCGTTCGCGGACTAGCCGGGGAGACCCAGTACTTC CSVRGLAGETQYF
TRBJ2-7 few - TRBV30 TGTGCCTGGAGTTCGAGACTAGGGAATTACGAGCAGTACTTC CAWSSRLGNYEQYF
TRBJ2-3 - - TRBV29-1 TGCAGCGTTGCTGGCCGGAGTAGCACAGATACGCAGTATTTT CSVAGRSSTDTQYF
TRBJ2-1 many - TRBV30 TGTGCCTGGAGTCTGAGTTGGGGTGGCCTTCAGGAGCAGTTCTTC CAWSLSWGGLQEQFF
TRBJ2-7 - - TRBV27 TGTGCCAGCAGTTTCGTGGGCTCCTACGAGCAGTACTTC CASSFVGSYEQYF
TRBJ2-3 many TRBD2 TRBV27 TGTGCCAGCAACGTAGCGGGAGGTACAGATACGCAGTATTTT CASNVAGGTDTQYF
TRBJ2-7 few TRBD1 TRBV29-1 TGCAGCGTGGGACAGAAGTCCTACGAGCAGTACTTC CSVGQKSYEQYF
TRBJ1-4 - TRBD1 TRBV6-1 TGTGCCAGCAGTAAAACCCAGGGACAGGGGGCTTTAGAAGAAAAACTGTTTTTT CASSKTQGQGALEEKLFF